The rows below give T cell receptor beta chains drawn from one sample of a study of glioma-infiltrating T cells after dendritic cell vaccination. The table came from immunoSEQ multiplex PCR; TCRdb's copy has only in-frame clones and leaves some out. The sample includes approximately 90,000 clones, roughly 77% seen only once; the top ten take roughly 2.1%. Specimen: blood, collected after dendritic cell vaccination. These TCRs come from a human donor with glioblastoma. The CDR3 runs from the conserved cysteine through the conserved F or W. The D gene is left open where the match is weak. Only some rows state a clone size, as once, few, many or a class for expanded clones.

j_call d_call v_call clone_size cdr3_aa cdr3_nt
TRBJ1-1 - TRBV9 - CASSPGVLNTEAFF TGTGCCAGCAGCCCCGGGGTATTGAACACTGAAGCTTTCTTT
TRBJ2-7 TRBD2 TRBV6-1 - CASSEVGRGGQYF TGTGCCAGCAGTGAAGTCGGGAGGGGGGGACAGTACTTC
TRBJ2-7 TRBD1 TRBV27 few CASSRDRPYEQYF TGTGCCAGCAGTCGGGACAGGCCCTACGAGCAGTACTTC
TRBJ2-7 - TRBV7-2 - CASSPTTYYEQYF TGTGCCAGCAGCCCAACAACGTATTACGAGCAGTACTTC
TRBJ1-2 - TRBV5-4 few CASSLRGGYTF TGTGCCAGCAGCCTTCGCGGTGGCTACACCTTC
TRBJ2-3 - TRBV10-1 once CASSEPSEQYF TGCGCCAGCAGTGAACCTAGCGAGCAGTATTTT
TRBJ1-5 TRBD1 TRBV19 - CASGTPGQGFNQPQHF TGTGCCAGTGGGACACCGGGACAGGGTTTCAATCAGCCCCAGCATTTT
TRBJ2-1 TRBD1 TRBV25-1 - CASTLMGDRGFDEQFF TGTGCCAGCACCCTAATGGGTGACAGGGGGTTCGATGAGCAGTTCTTC
TRBJ1-1 - TRBV7-2 - CASSLESRVSEAFF TGTGCCAGCAGCTTAGAATCCCGGGTCTCGGAAGCTTTCTTT
TRBJ1-4 TRBD1 TRBV30 - CAWKDRAKEKLFF TGTGCCTGGAAAGACAGGGCGAAAGAAAAACTGTTTTTT
TRBJ2-5 TRBD2 TRBV2 - CASSEPGGTTQYF TGTGCCAGCAGTGAACCGGGGGGGACGACCCAGTACTTC
TRBJ1-1 TRBD1 TRBV6-6 few CASRPSPGQGDTEAFF TGTGCCAGCAGACCTTCTCCTGGACAGGGGGACACTGAAGCTTTCTTT
TRBJ2-1 TRBD2 TRBV6-4 few CASSGLAGVDNEQFF TGTGCCAGCAGCGGACTAGCGGGGGTAGACAATGAGCAGTTCTTC
TRBJ2-5 - TRBV25-1 - CASSPPAGTKTQYF TGTGCCAGCAGCCCCCCTGCGGGGACGAAGACCCAGTACTTC
TRBJ2-3 - TRBV7-2 - CASSYARDTQYF TGTGCCAGCAGCTATGCGAGGGATACGCAGTATTTT
TRBJ2-1 TRBD1 TRBV19 - CASSPGQGAYNEQFF TGTGCCAGTAGTCCAGGGCAGGGGGCATACAATGAGCAGTTCTTC
TRBJ1-2 TRBD1 TRBV5-6 - CASSQGTESDYTF TGTGCCAGCAGCCAGGGGACAGAGTCCGACTACACCTTC
TRBJ2-5 - TRBV7-8 - CASSLGAIGGETQYF TGTGCCAGCAGCTTAGGGGCCATAGGGGGAGAGACCCAGTACTTC
TRBJ1-2 TRBD1 TRBV7-2 - CASSAPDRGNYGYTF TGTGCCAGCAGCGCGCCGGACAGGGGTAACTATGGCTACACCTTC
TRBJ1-4 TRBD1 TRBV27 - CASSQNQGAGIRFEKLFF TGTGCCAGCAGTCAAAACCAGGGGGCGGGGATCAGATTTGAAAAACTGTTTTTT
TRBJ2-5 TRBD2 TRBV7-9 - CASSLKGFGTSVSGETQYF TGTGCCAGCAGCTTAAAGGGGTTCGGGACTAGCGTGAGTGGAGAGACCCAGTACTTC
TRBJ1-1 - TRBV9 few CASSRLTGTEAFF TGTGCCAGCAGTAGATTAACAGGGACTGAAGCTTTCTTT
TRBJ1-1 TRBD1 TRBV19 few CATSRGQNTEAFF TGTGCCACCTCAAGGGGGCAGAACACTGAAGCTTTCTTT
TRBJ1-4 - TRBV18 - CASSPHAAVEKLFF TGTGCCAGCTCACCACATGCTGCAGTCGAAAAACTGTTTTTT
TRBJ2-3 - TRBV5-1 - CASSGEAGNPADTQYF TGCGCCAGCAGCGGCGAAGCGGGCAATCCCGCAGATACGCAGTATTTT
TRBJ2-5 - TRBV4-1 few CASSHLIWETQYF TGCGCCAGCAGCCACCTAATCTGGGAGACCCAGTACTTC
TRBJ2-1 TRBD2 TRBV19 - CASSIYSSGRYNEQFF TGTGCCAGTAGTATTTACTCTAGCGGGAGGTACAATGAGCAGTTCTTC
TRBJ2-7 - TRBV19 - CASTDPKTGYEQYF TGTGCCAGTACCGATCCGAAGACAGGCTACGAGCAGTACTTC
TRBJ1-1 - TRBV7-9 - CASRSQGGEAFF TGTGCCAGCAGATCTCAGGGAGGCGAAGCTTTCTTT
TRBJ1-6 - TRBV7-8 - CASSLVDRSAAYNSPLHF TGTGCCAGCAGCTTAGTAGACAGGTCAGCCGCCTATAATTCACCCCTCCACTTT
TRBJ1-5 TRBD1 TRBV11-2 - CASSSDRVNQPQHF TGTGCCAGCAGCTCAGACAGGGTTAATCAGCCCCAGCATTTT
TRBJ1-5 - TRBV2 - CASTGYSNQPQHF TGTGCCAGCACAGGGTATAGCAATCAGCCCCAGCATTTT
TRBJ1-1 - TRBV19 - CASSIGGDNTEAFF TGTGCCAGTAGTATAGGGGGGGATAACACTGAAGCTTTCTTT
TRBJ1-1 - TRBV7-3 - CASSFNTDTEAFF TGTGCCAGCAGCTTCAATACTGACACTGAAGCTTTCTTT
TRBJ2-5 - TRBV2 - CASSTTALGETQYF TGTGCCAGCAGTACGACAGCTCTAGGAGAGACCCAGTACTTC
TRBJ2-3 - TRBV15 - CATSRGERTDTQYF TGTGCCACCAGCAGAGGGGAGCGGACAGATACGCAGTATTTT
TRBJ1-4 TRBD1 TRBV11-1 - CASSLGGQGSRVF TGTGCCAGCAGCTTAGGGGGACAGGGTTCGCGCGTCTTT
TRBJ1-4 - TRBV4-1 - CASSQAGVREKLFF TGCGCCAGCAGCCAGGCCGGGGTACGTGAAAAACTGTTTTTT
TRBJ2-1 - TRBV25-1 - CASSIAVTYNEQFF TGTGCCAGCAGTATTGCGGTGACCTACAATGAGCAGTTCTTC
TRBJ1-3 - TRBV19 - CASSIVTDGNTIYF TGTGCCAGTAGTATCGTAACAGATGGAAACACCATATATTTT
TRBJ2-1 TRBD2 TRBV6-5 - CASSSTSGRTHEQFF TGTGCCAGCAGCTCCACTAGCGGGAGAACGCATGAGCAGTTCTTC
TRBJ2-5 - TRBV14 few CASSQENSQETQYF TGTGCCAGCAGCCAAGAAAACAGCCAAGAGACCCAGTACTTC
TRBJ1-2 TRBD1 TRBV10-3 - CAISESIGTVYGYTF TGTGCCATCAGTGAGTCGATCGGGACAGTATATGGCTACACCTTC
TRBJ1-3 TRBD1 TRBV30 - CAWGQDRGYGNTIYF TGTGCCTGGGGCCAGGACAGGGGATATGGAAACACCATATATTTT
TRBJ1-3 - TRBV19 - CASRPSSGNTIYF TGTGCCAGTAGGCCGAGCTCTGGAAACACCATATATTTT
TRBJ1-5 TRBD1 TRBV28 - CASSRGRTGYSNQPQHF TGTGCCAGCAGTAGGGGACGGACAGGCTATAGCAATCAGCCCCAGCATTTT
TRBJ2-2 TRBD2 TRBV18 once CASSQGLAVNTGELFF TGTGCCAGCTCGCAGGGACTAGCGGTGAACACCGGGGAGCTGTTTTTT
TRBJ2-1 TRBD2 TRBV2 - CASSSGSGNEQFF TGTGCCAGCAGTAGCGGGAGCGGAAATGAGCAGTTCTTC
TRBJ1-1 TRBD1 TRBV30 - CAWSGQGGGRAFF TGTGCCTGGAGTGGACAGGGGGGAGGCCGGGCTTTCTTT
TRBJ2-2 - TRBV29-1 - CSVGLGQGTTGELFF TGCAGCGTCGGGTTAGGGCAGGGTACCACCGGGGAGCTGTTTTTT
TRBJ1-2 - TRBV27 - CASRNSDRRFYGYTF TGTGCCAGCAGGAACAGTGATCGGAGGTTCTATGGCTACACCTTC
TRBJ2-2 TRBD2 TRBV5-1 - CASSHPGTSGSAGELFF TGCGCCAGCAGCCACCCTGGGACTAGCGGGAGTGCCGGGGAGCTGTTTTTT
TRBJ1-4 - TRBV15 - CATSPNRGLPNEKLFF TGTGCCACCAGCCCTAATCGGGGTTTGCCTAATGAAAAACTGTTTTTT